This T cell receptor beta chain was obtained from a study of blood T cell repertoires in COVID-19. Study processing details: Amplifying reference gene primers gave estimates of nucleated cell counts. Profiling relied on immunoSEQ multiplex PCR, and the TCRdb table lists in-frame clones only, not all of them. The DNA gave D and trimming, while V, J and clone size come from that table. Among about 120,000 clones, over 75% were seen once, and the ten largest hold about a sixth. The CDR3 contains 15 residues. The V gene's germline CDR1 is MNHEY and CDR2 SVGAGI. V dropped 5 bases and J dropped 2; count of bases not matched to a gene: 5.

The chain recombines TRBV6-5 with TRBJ2-3, with 9 positions matching TRBD1. The TCR was taken from a young man with COVID-19, enrolled during active disease. What was sequenced was peripheral blood. The CDR3 here is CASSTGGRLTDTQYF. The CDR3, as DNA: TGTGCCAGCAGTACAGGGGGCCGCCTCACAGATACGCAGTATTTT.